The clone carrying this T cell receptor beta chain turned up a few times. What it binds is unknown. Germline lookup yields CDR1 SGHTA and CDR2 FQGNSA. There are 12 residues in the CDR3. The V end was cut by 1 base, the J end by 7 bases, with 8 bases between. The data were taken from a study of T cells after yellow fever vaccination. Study-level findings and limits: Though it reached lower strength, the secondary response hit its peak faster, day 5 versus 15.

TCRdb itself ran the 5' RACE reads through MiXCR, one entry per CDR3 protein. This sample has approximately 600,000 distinct CDR3 sequences; 9% to 15% occur once, and the top ten carry about 15%. The V gene is TRBV7-2, the J gene TRBJ2-7; no firm D call. The receptor comes from a man aged 25-45 years who received the YFV17D yellow fever vaccine. Sequencing was performed on PBMCs, taken on the day of the yellow fever booster vaccination. The CDR3 bases are TGTGCCAGCAGCTTAGGCCCCAGGGAGCAGTACTTC. This encodes CASSLGPREQYF.